The next 9 T cell receptor beta chains were all read from a single sample in a study of T-cell memory formation after mild COVID-19. From the 5' RACE reads, TCRdb called clonotypes with MiXCR, one entry per CDR3 protein. Of hundreds of thousands of distinct CDR3 sequences listed, about 20% were seen once; the top ten hold around 20%. The sequenced sample consisted of PBMCs or a T cell subset sorted from them (not recorded which). The source is a man aged 18 to 35 who had mild COVID-19 (a few samples of this study predate the infection). Cell type and time point are not known.

This chain links TRBV6-5 with TRBJ2-3; D is possibly TRBD2 (5 bases). The CDR3 is 17 amino acids. V lost 7 bases to trimming and J lost 0 bases, with 20 bases between them. Germline-derived CDR1 and CDR2 are MNHEY and SVGAGI. The CDR3 reads CASTTHLVGVSTDTQYF. CDR3 DNA sequence: TGTGCCAGCACCACCCACCTGGTCGGGGTTAGCACAGATACGCAGTATTTT.

The chain employs TRBV9 and TRBJ2-1; 11 bases fit TRBD2. Germline V CDR1 and CDR2: SGDLS, YYNGEE. The V and J ends lost 3 bases and 0 bases, in that order; junction bases with no gene match: 5. CDR3 length: 17 residues. The CDR3 DNA sequence: TGTGCCAGCAGCGCCCTAGCGGGGGGAACCTCCTACAATGAGCAGTTCTTC. As protein: CASSALAGGTSYNEQFF.

V gene TRBV7-2 combines with J gene TRBJ1-2, with D unclear. The CDR3 is made up of 15 amino acids. V shed 6 bases and J shed 3 bases, with 17 bases lying between them. Germline assignment: CDR1 SGHTA and CDR2 FQGNSA. The DNA of the CDR3 is TGTGCCAGCAGGTCCATCTTGGGAGGCTACTATGGCTACACCTTC. Protein: CASRSILGGYYGYTF.

The chain has TRBV5-1 and TRBJ2-3; D is perhaps TRBD2 (6 bases). Trimming removed 2 bases at V and 6 bases at J, with 16 bases between. This CDR3 is built from 15 residues. CDR1 and CDR2 (germline): SGHRS, YFSETQ. The CDR3 nucleotides read TGCGCCAGCAGCTTCGCGCGGGGCCAGGCGGATACGCAGTATTTT. The encoded protein is CASSFARGQADTQYF.

The table lists this clonotype with a few counts. This chain uses TRBV12-3 or TRBV12-4 with TRBJ1-5; D gene uncertain. The CDR3 contains 12 residues. V lost 6 bases to trimming and J lost 5 bases, with 8 bases between them. CDR3 sequence reads: CASRNTHQPQHF. Here the CDR3 DNA reads TGTGCCAGCAGAAATACTCATCAGCCCCAGCATTTT.

The rearrangement links TRBV27 to TRBJ2-7, with 11 positions matching TRBD2. The ends lost 3 bases at V and 4 bases at J; junction bases unmatched: 5. Germline V gives CDR1 MNHEY, CDR2 SMNVEV (reference sequence). The CDR3 extends over 15 amino acids. The CDR3 protein is CASSLLAGGLYEQYV. DNA of the CDR3: TGTGCCAGCAGTTTGCTAGCGGGGGGTCTATACGAGCAGTACGTC.

V gene TRBV27 combines with J gene TRBJ2-3; the D gene is possibly TRBD1 (5 bases). V was clipped by 8 bases and J by 2 bases, with 14 bases between them. The length of the CDR3 is 14 residues. CDR1 and CDR2 from the germline V gene are MNHEY and SMNVEV (reference sequence). The CDR3 protein is CASSNRQPTDTQYF. In DNA form, the CDR3 reads TGTGCCAGCTCGAACCGACAGCCCACAGATACGCAGTATTTT.

The rearrangement joins TRBV6-5 to TRBJ2-7; 7 bases are shared with TRBD2. This CDR3 region has 14 residues. The V segment lost 4 bases and the J segment 3 bases; nucleotides outside the gene matches: 6. In germline, CDR1 is MNHEY, CDR2 SVGAGI. The CDR3 loop reads CASSFRDYDYEQYF. For the CDR3, the DNA is TGTGCCAGCAGTTTCCGGGACTATGACTACGAGCAGTACTTC.

The J gene is TRBJ2-7, the V gene TRBV29-1, with 8 bases aligning to TRBD2. From germline, CDR1 is SQVTM and CDR2 ANQGSEA. The CDR3 runs 14 residues. V dropped 2 bases and J dropped 2; count of bases not matched to a gene: 5. CDR3 bases: TGCAGCGTTGAACGCGGGGGGACGGCCTACGAGCAGTACGTC. It codes for CSVERGGTAYEQYV.